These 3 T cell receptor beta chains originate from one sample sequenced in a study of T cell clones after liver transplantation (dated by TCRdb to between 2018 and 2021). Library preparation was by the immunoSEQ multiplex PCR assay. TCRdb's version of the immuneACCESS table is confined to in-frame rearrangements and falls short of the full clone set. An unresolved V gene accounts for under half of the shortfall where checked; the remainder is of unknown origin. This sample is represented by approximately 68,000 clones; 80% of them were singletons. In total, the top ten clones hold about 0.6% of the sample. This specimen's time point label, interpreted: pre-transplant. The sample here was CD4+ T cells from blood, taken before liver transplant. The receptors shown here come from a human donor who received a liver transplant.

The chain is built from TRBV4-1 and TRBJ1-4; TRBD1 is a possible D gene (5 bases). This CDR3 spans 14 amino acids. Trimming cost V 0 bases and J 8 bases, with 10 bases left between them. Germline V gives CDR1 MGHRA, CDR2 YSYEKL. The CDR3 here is CASSQDRGGEKLFF. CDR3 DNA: TGCGCCAGCAGCCAAGATCGGGGGGGGGAAAAACTGTTTTTT.

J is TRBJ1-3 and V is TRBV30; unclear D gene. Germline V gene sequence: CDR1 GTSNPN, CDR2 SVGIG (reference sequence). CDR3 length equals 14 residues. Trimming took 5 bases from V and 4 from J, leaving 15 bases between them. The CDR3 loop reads CAWDNGVIGNTIYF. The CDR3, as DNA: TGTGCCTGGGATAACGGGGTGATAGGAAACACCATATATTTT.

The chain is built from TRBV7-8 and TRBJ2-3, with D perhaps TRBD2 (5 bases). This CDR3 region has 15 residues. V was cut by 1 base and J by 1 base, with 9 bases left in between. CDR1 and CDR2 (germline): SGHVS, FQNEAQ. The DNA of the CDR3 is TGTGCCAGCAGCTTAGACGGGATCCGCACAGATACGCAGTATTTT. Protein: CASSLDGIRTDTQYF.